One and the same sample provided the 20 T cell receptor beta chains below, sequenced in a study of blood T cell repertoires in COVID-19. Sequenced by immunoSEQ multiplex PCR; TCRdb stores in-frame clones only, minus some. This sample has around 160,000 clones, with roughly 79% found just once. Sequencing was carried out using peripheral blood. The receptors derive from a human donor with acute or convalescent COVID-19. The donor label of this sample is uncertain.

The chain's CDR3 is CASSFLLGEGYNEQFF. CDR3 DNA sequence: TGTGCCAGCAGTTTCCTCTTGGGAGAAGGTTACAATGAGCAGTTCTTC. The chain is built from TRBV27 and TRBJ2-1, with D perhaps TRBD2 (5 bases). Trimming removed 3 bases from V and 4 bases from J, with 16 bases in between. CDR3 length equals 16 residues. The germline CDR1 and CDR2 sequences are MNHEY and SMNVEV (reference sequence).

This sequence joins TRBV6-1 and TRBJ1-3, with D possibly matching TRBD1 (5 bases). Trimming removed 4 bases at V and 3 bases at J, with 16 bases between. The CDR3 spans 16 residues. Germline CDR1 and CDR2: MNHNS and SASEGT. The CDR3 DNA follows: TGTGCCAGCAGTGGTCGGGACTCCGGGAGTGGAAACACCATATATTTT. It translates to CASSGRDSGSGNTIYF.

The V call is TRBV12-3 or TRBV12-4, the J call TRBJ2-2; D unresolved. V was cut by 3 bases and J by 6 bases, with 5 bases left in between. This CDR3 has 12 residues. CDR3 amino acids: CASSFTAGELFF. The CDR3 DNA sequence: TGTGCCAGCAGTTTCACGGCCGGGGAGCTGTTTTTT.

This clone was counted only a few times. V is TRBV6-5 and J is TRBJ1-2, with D uncertain. This CDR3 is 15 amino acids long. Germline V CDR1 and CDR2: MNHEY, SVGAGI. V was trimmed by 7 bases and J by 5 bases, leaving 20 bases between them. The CDR3 region is CASNEQPLSLYGYTF. CDR3 coding DNA: TGTGCCAGCAACGAACAGCCCCTTTCCTTATATGGCTACACCTTC.

The chain is built from TRBV2 and TRBJ2-7; TRBD2 is a possible D gene (5 bases). V was cut by 4 bases and J by 1 base, with 8 bases left in between. Germline V lookup: CDR1 SNHLY, CDR2 FYNNEI. CDR3 length: 13 residues. CDR3 region: CASSGTLSYEQYV. CDR3 nucleotides: TGTGCCAGCAGTGGGACTCTTTCCTACGAGCAGTACGTC.

The chain has TRBV27 and TRBJ2-6; possibly TRBD2 for D (5 bases). Trimming removed 0 bases at V and 2 bases at J, with 8 bases between. This CDR3 comprises 16 residues. Germline V gene data show CDR1 as MNHEY and CDR2 as SMNVEV (reference sequence). CDR3 residues: CASSLSSRAGANVLTF. CDR3 sequence (DNA): TGTGCCAGCAGTTTATCGTCGCGGGCTGGGGCCAACGTCCTGACTTTC.

This sequence joins TRBV6-5 and TRBJ1-2; D perhaps matches TRBD1 (6 bases). The V gene lost 4 bases and the J gene lost 8 bases, with 14 bases spanning the gap. The CDR3 is 13 residues long. Germline V gene data show CDR1 as MNHEY and CDR2 as SVGAGI. The CDR3 protein is CASSFGGAKGYTF. The CDR3 DNA reads as TGTGCCAGCAGTTTCGGGGGGGCGAAGGGCTACACCTTC.

This rearrangement joins TRBV6-6 to TRBJ2-6; D remains unclear. Trimming pared 11 bases from V and 0 bases from J, leaving 11 bases between. In germline, CDR1 is MNHNY, CDR2 SVGAGI (reference sequence). The CDR3 sequence is 14 residues long. CDR3 sequence (DNA): TGTGCCTCTCTCATGGCCTCTGGGGCCAACGTCCTGACTTTC. The encoded protein is CASLMASGANVLTF.

The chain uses TRBV27 and TRBJ2-5, with D possibly matching TRBD2 (6 bases). Germline V gene data show CDR1 as MNHEY and CDR2 as SMNVEV (reference sequence). Trimming removed 0 bases from V and 4 bases from J, with 15 bases in between. This CDR3 region has 16 residues. CDR3 sequence (DNA): TGTGCCAGCAGTTTATCCCCAGGAGGGGAAGGAGAGACCCAGTACTTC. It encodes CASSLSPGGEGETQYF.

The V call is TRBV30, the J call TRBJ1-4, with 8 bases lining up with TRBD1. The CDR3 length is 13 residues. J gave up 8 bases and V 5 bases, and 7 bases lay outside the gene matches. The germline V gene has CDR1 GTSNPN and CDR2 SVGIG (reference sequence). DNA of the CDR3: TGTGCCTGGGGAGGACAGGGTGGAGAAAAACTGTTTTTT. Protein: CAWGGQGGEKLFF.

This clone has just one count. V and J are TRBV6-5 and TRBJ2-5; 8 positions match TRBD1. J lost 4 bases, V lost 2 bases, and 3 bases had no gene match. Germline assignment: CDR1 MNHEY and CDR2 SVGAGI. This CDR3 is built from 14 residues. CDR3 in amino acids: CASSYRTGGETQYF. For the CDR3, the DNA is TGTGCCAGCAGTTACCGAACAGGGGGAGAGACCCAGTACTTC.

The chain couples TRBV11-2 to TRBJ1-5; a weak D match, TRBD1 (5 bases). The V gene lost 4 bases and the J gene lost 0 bases, with 19 bases spanning the gap. This CDR3 has 18 amino acids. Germline CDR1 SGHAT, CDR2 FQNNGV. CDR3 sequence (DNA): TGTGCCAGCAGCTCAGGCCCCCGACAGCCTTATAGCAATCAGCCCCAGCATTTT. Translated, it gives CASSSGPRQPYSNQPQHF. The full variable domain, rest sourced from reference TRBV11-2 and TRBJ1-5, is EAGVAQSPRYKIIEKRQSVAFWCNPISGHATLYWYQQILGQGPKLLIQFQNNGVVDDSQLPKDRFSAERLKGVDSTLKIQPAKLEDSAVYLCASSSGPRQPYSNQPQHFGDGTRLSIL.

The gene calls are TRBV7-2 and TRBJ2-3, with D possibly TRBD2 on 6 matching bases. CDR3 length: 13 residues. Germline CDR1 and CDR2: SGHTA and FQGNSA. Trimming cost V 8 bases and J 6 bases, with 15 bases left between them. CDR3 sequence: CASAEGPWDTQYF. The CDR3 DNA reads TGTGCCAGCGCGGAGGGGCCGTGGGATACGCAGTATTTT.

The V and J genes are TRBV28 and TRBJ1-2, with a weak D call TRBD1 (5 bases). Germline V lookup: CDR1 MDHEN, CDR2 SYDVKM. Trimming shortened V by 2 bases and J by 6 bases, and 13 bases separated the two germline ends. The CDR3 extends over 14 amino acids. CDR3 sequence: CASSLIGVVHGYTF. CDR3 sequence (DNA): TGTGCCAGCAGTTTAATAGGGGTAGTGCATGGCTACACCTTC.

The V gene is TRBV4-1, the J gene TRBJ2-1; D gene uncertain. V was cut by 6 bases and J by 0 bases, with 6 bases left in between. The CDR3 spans 13 residues. Germline CDR1 reads MGHRA; CDR2 reads YSYEKL. This chain's CDR3 is CASSRSSYNEQFF. The CDR3 coding sequence is TGCGCCAGCAGTAGGAGCTCCTACAATGAGCAGTTCTTC.

This chain uses TRBV5-4 with TRBJ2-7, with 9 bases lining up with TRBD2. The germline V gene has CDR1 SGHNT and CDR2 YYREEE (reference sequence). The J segment lost 0 bases and the V segment lost 4 bases, leaving 5 bases of the junction unmatched. The CDR3 totals 15 residues. The CDR3 protein is CASSRQTSGSYEQYF. Here the CDR3 DNA reads TGTGCCAGCAGCAGACAGACTAGCGGCTCCTACGAGCAGTACTTC.

This clone has more than one count but fewer than ten. The rearrangement links TRBV14 to TRBJ2-1; 8 bases are a match to TRBD2. CDR3 length equals 15 residues. J lost 1 base, V lost 5 bases, and 4 bases had no gene match. Looked up from germline, CDR1 is SGHDN and CDR2 is FVKESK. CDR3 coding DNA: TGTGCCAGCAGCGCGCGGGGGGTGTCCTACAATGAGCAGTTCTTC. Its translation is CASSARGVSYNEQFF.

This clone was counted ten times or more. The chain uses TRBV5-1 and TRBJ1-2; tentative D call: TRBD1 (5 bases). The V end lost 4 bases, the J end lost 10 bases, and 14 bases lay between the germline ends. The CDR3 has 12 amino acids. Germline V gene data show CDR1 as SGHRS and CDR2 as YFSETQ. Here the CDR3 reads CASSLPDNAYTF. Here the CDR3 DNA reads TGCGCCAGCAGCCTCCCGGACAACGCCTACACCTTC.

The genes are TRBV7-2 and TRBJ1-6; D may be TRBD1 (6 bases). Germline V gene data show CDR1 as SGHTA and CDR2 as FQGNSA. The V and J ends lost 1 base and 5 bases respectively, with 9 bases between them. CDR3 length equals 15 residues. The DNA of the CDR3 is TGTGCCAGCAGCTTAGGCGGACAGCATAATTCACCCCTCCACTTT. This codes for CASSLGGQHNSPLHF.

This chain uses TRBV5-6 with TRBJ1-1; 10 bases agree with TRBD1. This CDR3 has 14 residues. CDR1 is SGHDT and CDR2 is YYEEEE in the germline V gene. Losses at the gene ends were 4 bases for V and 7 bases for J; bases not matched to a gene: 7. The CDR3 is CASSRQGAGGEAFF. Written as DNA, the CDR3 is TGTGCCAGCAGCCGACAGGGGGCGGGAGGTGAAGCTTTCTTT.